This T cell receptor beta chain is drawn from a study of cytomegalovirus exposure and HLA in healthy donors (dated by TCRdb to between 2016 and 2019). With regard to the full study: In an earlier analysis of several hundred of the donors, 276 Gb of sequence data and about 110 million unique TCR beta sequences from 180 million or so T cells were reported. A later analysis re-analyzed previously published TCR beta repertoires from approximately 670 donors and added high-resolution HLA genotyping to study TCR occurrence patterns. The genetic ancestry cluster associated with self-reported Caucasian donors included 81% of the roughly 360 genotyped donors. The study aimed to test whether signatures of past pathogen exposure could be identified by cataloging public T cell receptors. Using immunosequencing, the study profiled T cell repertoires from roughly 650 subjects and related those repertoires to cytomegalovirus serostatus. A later genetic analysis used genome-wide SNP genotypes for about 55% of the 666 donors, treating that subset as a discovery cohort. Because of strong linkage in the cohort, a few DR-DQ haplotypes were treated as single units for association and clustering. Donor age, sex, ethnicity and CMV serostatus were compiled alongside the repertoire data. Every discovery cohort repertoire had been produced on one sequencing platform. In addition to the first cohort of several hundred subjects, a separate validation cohort of 100 to 150 different subjects was used. On average, roughly 250,000 unique TCR beta nucleotide sequences were sequenced per donor among some 420 genotyped donors of the cohort, with roughly 20% of those sequences being non-productive. HLA typing covered class I and class II loci at four-digit resolution. An earlier analysis of 500 to 750 of the donors applied high-throughput TCR beta sequencing to assess whether each TCR beta V gene segment acted as functional or pseudogenic. Typing coverage differed by locus: A, B, C, DRB1 and DQB1 were typed in about 620-630 donors, DQA1 in 500 to 550, DPA1 in approximately 600, and DPB1 in roughly 470. To predict cytomegalovirus infection status, the study brought together high-throughput TCR immunosequencing, statistical association of individual TCRs with disease status, and machine learning. About 300 gigabases of sequencing data and roughly 81 million unique TCR sequences made up an early release that covered approximately 620 HLA-typed donors. Rather than using new phenotypic data, the later analysis identified candidate immune exposures from TCR beta sequences and from how often those sequences occurred across donors.

Per the germline V gene, LGHNA is the CDR1 and YSLEER is the CDR2. From its cysteine to its phenylalanine, the CDR3 spans 14 amino acids. CDR3 DNA is the only sequence kept; it has 42 bases, read in frame from the first base. The library was generated by the immunoSEQ multiplex PCR assay. The multiplex PCR relied on a mix of 60 forward primers for TCR Vbeta segments and 13 reverse primers for TCR Jbeta segments. The CDR3 region of rearranged TCR beta genes was amplified from genomic DNA with a multiplex PCR assay. The amplified TCR beta libraries were sequenced on the Illumina HiSeq System as 87-base-pair reads. The authors processed their data as follows. A later analysis tallied tens of millions of unique TCR beta chains across the 650 to 750 repertoires, and around 12 million of those chains were shared by two or more donors. Raw reads were error-corrected and collapsed into unique sequences by a nearest-neighbor algorithm in which closely related sequences were merged to remove PCR and sequencing errors. V, D and J gene segments were assigned by aligning CDR3 sequences to IMGT reference sequences. For a sequence to be retained, a match of at least six nucleotides was required to both a V gene segment and a J gene segment. A rearrangement was called productive if the CDR3 had no stop codons and remained in frame with V and J, and every other rearrangement was called non-productive. CDR3 was defined by IMGT convention, running from the second conserved V-encoded cysteine to the conserved J-encoded phenylalanine. In an earlier analysis of approximately 590 of the donors, sequences lacking an unambiguous match to a single V gene segment were excluded. An earlier analysis of fewer than 650 of the donors classified V segments as functional when productive rearrangements were above 56.7% and as segregating when the standard deviation between donors was above 5%. A statistical classification framework was built for diagnosing cytomegalovirus status from the catalog of TCR beta chain sequences. V and J gene assignment, in a later analysis, came from comparing TCR nucleotide sequences with IMGT/GENE-DB human TR gene sequences. Using the TCRdist pipeline, a later analysis assigned CDR3 sequences along with most-parsimonious VDJ recombination scenarios. In a later analysis, each TCR beta chain was defined by its CDR3 amino acid sequence together with its V-gene family, and reads without a unique V-gene family were excluded. A later analysis removed 550 to 650 highly shared, low-generation-probability nucleotide sequences to deal with suspected cross-contamination and a sequencing artifact. In a later analysis, a clonal expansion index was calculated for each public chain from normalized within-repertoire ranks of inferred template counts. Generation probabilities in a later analysis came from a VDJ recombination model fitted to out-of-frame rearrangements, and those results were checked against IGoR. In a later analysis, TCR-TCR, TCR-HLA and TCR-CMV co-occurrence was scored with hypergeometric tests, and a repertoire-size bias correction was applied to TCR pairs. A later analysis estimated false discovery rates by permuting HLA or CMV assignments 20 times. In a later analysis, co-occurring TCRs were grouped using DBSCAN, with TCRdist sequence similarity added in when clustering inside HLA-allele-positive subsets. Co-occurrence clustering excluded repertoires with fewer than 30,000 or more than 120,000 public chains, plus five with anomalous nucleotide sharing. Drawn from immuneACCESS, this table holds only the in-frame rearrangements with V and J called that TCRdb kept. Clones are partly lost; checked studies trace under half to an unresolved V gene and leave the rest unexplained. V and J calls and clone size are copied from that table; D and trimming were computed from the DNA. Present in this sample are about 120,000 clones, about 80% of which were seen just once. Of the sample, about 10% falls within the top ten clones.

On this clone: Its antigen has not been determined. Germline and junction disagree at one end, which may indicate a read error.

In total, approximately 690 healthy bone marrow donors made up the cohort. Cohort members were all nominally healthy when sampled, although unrecorded immune exposures were likely present. The donor was CMV seropositive and belonged to the group of 250 to 350 seropositive cohort members. Every donor gave a peripheral blood sample, and the peripheral blood mononuclear cells from that sample were used for TCR beta sequencing. Genomic DNA extraction from the blood cell samples was performed with the Qiagen DNeasy Blood Extraction Kit. General findings and caveats noted by the study authors: An earlier analysis of approximately 530 of the donors showed that most TCR beta V segments appeared in productive rearrangements either about 87% or about 30% of the time, which broadly matched IMGT annotations. The earlier analysis of 587 of the donors excluded roughly 17 rarely observed V segments, including chromosome 9 orphons, because counts were too low. When HLA alleles, especially DR and DQ, strongly co-occurred, TCR associations were difficult to assign to individual alleles. A later analysis found that HLA-associated TCR beta chains were more clonally expanded and had lower generation probabilities than equally common non-associated chains. According to a later analysis, TCR association rates differed among HLA loci, with DRB1 alleles showing the most associated TCRs and HLA-C alleles showing the fewest. A later genetic analysis reported fewer N-insertions in productive TCRs among donors in an Asian-associated ancestry cluster than the 666-donor mean. In vitro tests confirmed that three of the cytomegalovirus-associated TCR beta chains recognize cytomegalovirus antigens. A group of highly shared sequence variants was considered likely to be a technical artifact of the sequencing pipeline. The study listed approximately 150 TCR beta chains as associated with cytomegalovirus. CMV serostatus was the only immune exposure information available for the cohort. The classifier was reported to diagnose cytomegalovirus status with high specificity and sensitivity in both the original cohort and the validation cohort. Some IMGT-functional V segments, including TRBV6-2 and TRBV6-3, could not be told apart with the 87-base-pair reads, so those segments were excluded. Most TCR sequences were observed very rarely across donors, whereas some public TCRs were present in many individuals. Only TCR beta chains were sequenced in this cohort, and the absence of alpha or paired-chain data limited detectable features. Because some donors lacked HLA typing at each locus, the association tests relied only on the typed subset. In a later analysis, several top co-occurrence clusters were reported to appear linked to parvovirus B19, influenza, CMV and Epstein-Barr virus. Correlated functional status among segregating V segments might be attributable to linkage disequilibrium, but an unknown experimental factor could not be ruled out. A further reported finding was that TCR beta sequences accurately predicted the HLA-A and HLA-B alleles for most subjects in the first cohort. The authors suggested that the approach could potentially be extended to other disease states and immunological phenotypes. According to a later analysis, most CMV-associated TCR beta chains appeared to be HLA-restricted, and the HLA associations seemed to be driven largely by CMV exposure. In a later genetic analysis, a missense DCLRE1C variant was associated with V-gene and J-gene trimming of TCR beta chains, and the association was replicated in an independent cohort. The presence/absence analyses assumed that sequencing depth was roughly uniform across donors, and that assumption may not be true. A later analysis associated 17,000 or so TCR beta sequences with specific HLA alleles at a false discovery rate of 0.05.

The material sequenced was PBMCs. This TCR was sampled from a female donor in good health and CMV-seropositive. Recombination joined TRBV4-3 with TRBJ2-7; TRBD2 agrees with 13 junctional bases. The CDR3 protein is CASSQPTSGGPLTF. The nucleotide sequence reads as follows: TGCGCCAGCAGCCAACCGACTAGCGGGGGGCCTCTGACCTTC.